This TCR beta chain is drawn from a study of cytomegalovirus exposure and HLA in healthy donors. V gave up 6 bases and J gave up 0 bases, with 14 bases separating them. Germline loops: CDR1 MNHNS, CDR2 SASEGT. The CDR3 is 15 residues long. The PCR made use of 60 Vbeta and 13 Jbeta primers. Sequenced by immunoSEQ multiplex PCR; TCRdb stores in-frame clones only, minus some. The profile shows 180,000 or so clones, roughly 85% of them singletons. The sample was PBMCs. The chain combines TRBV6-1 with TRBJ1-2; D might be TRBD1 (5 bases). The receptor was isolated from a man between 18 and 35 years old in good health and CMV-seropositive. This CDR3 is CASRTATATNYGYTF. In DNA, the CDR3 is TGTGCCAGCAGGACTGCGACAGCCACTAACTATGGCTACACCTTC.